This T cell receptor (beta chain) was recorded in a study of radiotherapy plus CTLA-4 blockade in lung cancer. Study background: Objective responses occurred in 18% of patients; around 30% had disease control. General study results and limits: Expansion in blood of tumor-derived TCR clones was seen after radiotherapy plus ipilimumab. Alongside interferon-beta, early blood T cell clone dynamics were reportedly the best predictor of response.

The V and J ends lost 2 bases and 4 bases respectively, with 9 bases between them. CDR1 and CDR2 (germline): MNHEY, SVGAGI. This CDR3 has 14 amino acids. Regarding this clone: Its cognate antigen is unknown.

Some clones are missing from TCRdb's copy, which holds only in-frame ones; the method was immunoSEQ multiplex PCR. The table shows more than 25,000 clones, with around 85% occurring only once. Ipilimumab CTLA-4 blockade and focal radiation were given to patients with chemo-refractory metastatic non-small-cell lung cancer. The sequence derives from a human donor with non-small cell lung cancer who had stable disease on radiotherapy plus ipilimumab. The genes are TRBV6-5 and TRBJ1-3; D possibly corresponds to TRBD1 (6 bases). Sample: peripheral blood, taken from a patient treated with radiotherapy plus ipilimumab. CDR3: CASSYRGIGNTIYF. DNA of the CDR3: TGTGCCAGCAGTTACAGGGGGATCGGAAACACCATATATTTT.